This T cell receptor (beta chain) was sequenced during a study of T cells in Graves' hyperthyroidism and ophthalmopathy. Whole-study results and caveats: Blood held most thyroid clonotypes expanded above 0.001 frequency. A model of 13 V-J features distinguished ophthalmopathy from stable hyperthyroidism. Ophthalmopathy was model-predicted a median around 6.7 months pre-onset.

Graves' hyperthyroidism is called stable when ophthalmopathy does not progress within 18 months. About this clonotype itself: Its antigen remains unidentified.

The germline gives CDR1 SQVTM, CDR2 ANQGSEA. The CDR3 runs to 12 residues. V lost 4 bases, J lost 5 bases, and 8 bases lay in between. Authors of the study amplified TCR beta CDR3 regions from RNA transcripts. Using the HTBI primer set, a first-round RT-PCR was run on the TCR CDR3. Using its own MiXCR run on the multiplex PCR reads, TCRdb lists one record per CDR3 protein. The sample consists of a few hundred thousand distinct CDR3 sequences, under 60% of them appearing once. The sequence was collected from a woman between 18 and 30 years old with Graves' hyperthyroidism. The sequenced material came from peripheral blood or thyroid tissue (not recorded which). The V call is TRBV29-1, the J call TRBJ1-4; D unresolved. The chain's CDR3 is CSVGPSNEKLFF. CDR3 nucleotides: TGCAGCGTTGGGCCATCGAATGAAAAACTGTTTTTT. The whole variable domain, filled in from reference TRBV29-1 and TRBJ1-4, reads SAVISQKPSRDICQRGTSLTIQCQVDSQVTMMFWYRQQPGQSLTLIATANQGSEATYESGFVIDKFPISRPNLTFSTLTVSNMSPEDSSIYLCSVGPSNEKLFFGSGTQLSVL.